The 32 T cell receptor beta chains given below trace back to one sample, sequenced in a study of identical twins. TCRdb used MiXCR to reprocess the 5' RACE reads, holding one entry per CDR3 protein. Of some 900,000 distinct CDR3 sequences listed, approximately 13% are singletons. This sample was also put to use in a study of yellow fever vaccine responses in identical twins.

The sequencing sample was made of PBMCs. The receptors come from a woman aged 18-29 years in good health.

This clonotype was recorded many times. This chain joins TRBV28 and TRBJ1-5, with TRBD1 as a possible D gene (6 bases). Trimming stripped 6 bases from V and 2 bases from J, with 11 bases between. Germline-derived CDR1 and CDR2 are MDHEN and SYDVKM. This CDR3 comprises 14 residues. The CDR3 sequence: CASRQGLGNQPQHF. The DNA for the CDR3 is TGTGCCAGCAGACAGGGTTTGGGCAATCAGCCCCAGCATTTT.

V and J are TRBV15 and TRBJ2-5; D is uncertain. Deletions cut 5 bases from V and 5 bases from J, with 6 bases between. The CDR3 contains 11 residues. The V gene's germline CDR1 is LNHNV and CDR2 YYDKDF (reference sequence). The CDR3 sequence: CATSQLETQYF. The DNA of the CDR3 is TGTGCCACCAGCCAGTTGGAGACCCAGTACTTC.

The J gene is TRBJ2-1, the V gene TRBV5-1, with 7 bases identical to TRBD2. This CDR3 spans 15 amino acids. Germline-derived CDR1 and CDR2 are SGHRS and YFSETQ. V lost 3 bases, J lost 3 bases, and 6 bases stayed unmatched. CDR3 protein: CASSSGRAGYNEQFF. CDR3 nucleotide sequence: TGCGCCAGCAGCTCTGGGAGGGCTGGCTACAATGAGCAGTTCTTC.

The sample holds a few counts of this clonotype. J is TRBJ2-3 and V is TRBV5-6; no firm D call. This CDR3 is built from 14 residues. CDR1 SGHDT and CDR2 YYEEEE come from the germline V gene. V lost 4 bases to trimming and J lost 2 bases, with 11 bases between them. As DNA, the CDR3 is TGTGCCAGCAGCGGCATCCCCATCACAGATACGCAGTATTTT. Translated, it gives CASSGIPITDTQYF.

The chain recombines TRBV5-5 with TRBJ2-7, with TRBD2 matching 9 bases. V shed 4 bases and J 0 bases; nucleotides not matched to a gene: 8. The CDR3 contains 16 residues. CDR1 is SGHKS and CDR2 is YYEKEE in the germline V gene (reference sequence). CDR3 region: CASSRGLAMSSYEQYV. CDR3 bases: TGTGCCAGCAGCCGTGGACTAGCGATGAGCTCCTACGAGCAGTACGTC.

This clonotype occurred many times. The chain has TRBV7-8 and TRBJ2-7, with D perhaps TRBD1 or TRBD2 (7 bases each). Germline CDR1 SGHVS, CDR2 FQNEAQ. The CDR3 consists of 15 residues. V was clipped by 5 bases and J by 5 bases, with 19 bases between them. The CDR3 reads CASSRLTGRANEQYF. The CDR3 DNA reads as TGTGCCAGCAGCCGATTGACAGGGAGGGCGAACGAGCAGTACTTC.

This clonotype was picked up a small number of times. The gene calls are TRBV20-1 and TRBJ2-1, with D possibly TRBD2 on 6 matching bases. Germline V gives CDR1 DFQATT, CDR2 SNEGSKA (reference sequence). Trimming cost V 6 bases and J 4 bases, with 16 bases left between them. This CDR3 has 14 residues. The CDR3 is CSAERGGGYNEQFF. CDR3 DNA: TGCAGTGCGGAGAGGGGTGGAGGGTACAATGAGCAGTTCTTC.

This clonotype was seen a handful of times. The chain has TRBV14 and TRBJ2-3; 10 bases match TRBD2. The V gene's germline CDR1 is SGHDN and CDR2 FVKESK. CDR3 length: 15 amino acids. With V trimmed by 3 bases and J by 8 bases, 8 bases remained unmatched. This CDR3 reads CASSQGRTSGITQYF. In nucleotides, the CDR3 is TGTGCCAGCAGCCAGGGAAGGACTAGCGGAATTACGCAGTATTTT. Complete variable domain (other parts from reference TRBV14 and TRBJ2-3): EAGVTQFPSHSVIEKGQTVTLRCDPISGHDNLYWYRRVMGKEIKFLLHFVKESKQDESGMPNNRFLAERTGGTYSTLKVQPAELEDSGVYFCASSQGRTSGITQYFGPGTRLTVL.

CDR3 nucleotides: TGTGCCAGCACCGGGACAGGGAATTTGGAGACCCAGTACTTC. It yields the protein CASTGTGNLETQYF. This chain joins TRBV2 and TRBJ2-5; 9 bases align to TRBD1. V shed 7 bases and J 5 bases; nucleotides not matched to a gene: 8. This CDR3 contains 14 residues. In germline, CDR1 is SNHLY, CDR2 FYNNEI.

This clonotype turned up a few times. The V gene is TRBV3-1, the J gene TRBJ1-1; perhaps TRBD1 as D (5 bases). The CDR3 covers 15 residues. V shed 3 bases and J shed 4 bases, with 15 bases lying between them. Germline assignment: CDR1 LGHDT and CDR2 YNNKEL (reference sequence). The CDR3 protein is CASSQTGLRGTEAFF. The CDR3 coding sequence is TGTGCCAGCAGCCAGACGGGACTGAGGGGCACTGAAGCTTTCTTT. The whole variable domain, filled in from reference TRBV3-1 and TRBJ1-1, reads DTAVSQTPKYLVTQMGNDKSIKCEQNLGHDTMYWYKQDSKKFLKIMFSYNNKELIINETVPNRFSPKSPDKAHLNLHINSLELGDSAVYFCASSQTGLRGTEAFFGQGTRLTVV.

This chain connects TRBV9 to TRBJ2-4; D perhaps matches TRBD1 (5 bases). Germline-derived CDR1 and CDR2 are SGDLS and YYNGEE. Trimming pared 0 bases from V and 0 bases from J, leaving 10 bases between. CDR3 length: 16 residues. CDR3 nucleotide sequence: TGTGCCAGCAGCGTAGCGGACACCTTAGCCAAAAACATTCAGTACTTC. Its protein product is CASSVADTLAKNIQYF. Full variable domain (rest looked up from reference TRBV9 and TRBJ2-4): DSGVTQTPKHLITATGQRVTLRCSPRSGDLSVYWYQQSLDQGLQFLIQYYNGEERAKGNILERFSAQQFPDLHSELNLSSLELGDSALYFCASSVADTLAKNIQYFGAGTRLSVL.

The chain combines TRBV12-3 or TRBV12-4 with TRBJ2-5; unclear D gene. Trimming took off 6 bases at V and 3 bases at J, with 14 bases between the two ends. The CDR3 sequence is 14 residues long. The CDR3 reads CASRSAGRKETQYF. The CDR3 nucleotides read TGTGCCAGCAGAAGCGCCGGGCGCAAAGAGACCCAGTACTTC.

The J gene is TRBJ1-5, the V gene TRBV6-1; maybe TRBD1 (5 bases). Deletions cut 7 bases from V and 7 bases from J, with 11 bases between. This CDR3 comprises 12 residues. Germline values: CDR1 MNHNS, CDR2 SASEGT. CDR3 sequence reads: CASTGTLQPQHF. CDR3 sequence (DNA): TGTGCCAGCACAGGGACTTTGCAGCCCCAGCATTTT.

This clonotype has only a few counts. The chain recombines TRBV7-6 with TRBJ1-4, with 7 bases lining up with TRBD1. J gave up 1 base and V 5 bases, and 4 bases lay outside the gene matches. CDR3 length: 15 amino acids. Per the germline V gene, CDR1 is SGHVS and CDR2 is FNYEAQ. The CDR3 is CASSVNRGTNEKLFF. As DNA, the CDR3 is TGTGCCAGCAGCGTAAACAGGGGAACTAATGAAAAACTGTTTTTT.

The chain links TRBV6-5 to TRBJ2-1; 8 bases line up with TRBD1. The V segment lost 6 bases and the J segment 10 bases; nucleotides outside the gene matches: 17. This CDR3 has 16 amino acids. CDR1 and CDR2 (germline): MNHEY, SVGAGI. For the CDR3, the DNA is TGTGCCAGCAGCTCCTCAGGGGGCGCGGGTTTGGACGAGCAGTTCTTC. Residues: CASSSSGGAGLDEQFF.

This chain joins TRBV10-3 and TRBJ1-1; a weak D match, TRBD1 (5 bases). V lost 8 bases and J lost 11, with 27 bases in between. The germline CDR1 and CDR2 sequences are ENHRY and SYGVKD. The CDR3 spans 15 residues. Here the CDR3 reads CAIHPQGQGGIAAFF. For the CDR3, the DNA is TGTGCCATCCACCCCCAGGGCCAGGGAGGCATTGCGGCTTTCTTT.

This clonotype was detected a few times. The V gene is TRBV5-1, the J gene TRBJ2-2, with unresolved D. Germline lookup yields CDR1 SGHRS and CDR2 YFSETQ. V dropped 5 bases and J dropped 3 bases, with 14 bases sitting between them. The CDR3 sequence is 15 residues long. The chain's CDR3 is CASRAGSGHTGELFF. The CDR3 bases are TGCGCCAGCAGAGCCGGGTCCGGACACACCGGGGAGCTGTTTTTT.

This clonotype came up a few times. The rearrangement uses TRBV20-1 and TRBJ2-3, with D possibly TRBD1 on 6 matching bases. Germline V CDR1 and CDR2: DFQATT, SNEGSKA (reference sequence). There are 12 residues in the CDR3. Trimming took off 2 bases at V and 7 bases at J, with 10 bases between the two ends. CDR3 sequence: CSARRTEYTQYF. CDR3 nucleotide sequence: TGCAGTGCTAGACGGACAGAATATACGCAGTATTTT.

The chain uses TRBV28 and TRBJ2-2; D is unclear. The CDR3 runs 14 residues. Per the germline V gene, CDR1 is MDHEN and CDR2 is SYDVKM. Trimming took 10 bases from V and 7 from J, leaving 19 bases between them. CDR3 sequence (DNA): TGTGCCACCACTGTAATCCCCCTAGTCGGGGAGCTGTTTTTT. Protein: CATTVIPLVGELFF.

This clonotype was seen repeatedly, ten times or more. The chain employs TRBV12-3 or TRBV12-4 and TRBJ2-5, with 9 bases identical to TRBD2. The V and J ends lost 6 bases and 10 bases, in that order; junction bases with no gene match: 15. The CDR3 consists of 15 residues. The CDR3 spells CASSRTSAGFEDQYF. The CDR3 DNA sequence: TGTGCCAGCAGCAGGACTAGCGCGGGATTTGAAGACCAGTACTTC.

This chain uses TRBV3-1 with TRBJ2-7; 7 bases are a match to TRBD1. In germline, CDR1 is LGHDT, CDR2 YNNKEL (reference sequence). V lost 1 base and J lost 3; bases outside the gene matches: 9. The CDR3 has 16 residues. CDR3: CASSQAVGTANYEQYV. The CDR3 nucleotides read TGTGCCAGCAGCCAAGCCGTTGGGACAGCGAACTACGAGCAGTACGTC.

The chain links TRBV29-1 to TRBJ2-5, with 7 nucleotides matching TRBD2. This CDR3 contains 14 residues. Germline V gene data show CDR1 as SQVTM and CDR2 as ANQGSEA. V shed 2 bases, J shed 2 bases, and the junction held 5 bases outside the gene matches. DNA of the CDR3: TGCAGCGTTGAACCAAGACTAGCTCAAGAGACCCAGTACTTC. Protein sequence: CSVEPRLAQETQYF.

This clonotype was observed many times. The chain joins TRBV12-3 or TRBV12-4 to TRBJ1-1; D is uncertain. This CDR3 is built from 13 residues. Trimming left V 6 bases short and J 1 base short, with 9 bases between. As DNA, the CDR3 is TGTGCCAGCAGGCAAAGGCCGAACACTGAAGCTTTCTTT. Protein sequence: CASRQRPNTEAFF.

CDR3 nucleotides: TGCGCCAGCAGCTTGCCGGCAGGGGATAATGAGCAGTTCTTC. Translated, it gives CASSLPAGDNEQFF. J is TRBJ2-1 and V is TRBV5-1; maybe TRBD1 (6 bases). The CDR3 is 14 amino acids. Germline V lookup: CDR1 SGHRS, CDR2 YFSETQ. V was clipped by 1 base and J by 7 bases, with 12 bases between them. The full variable domain, with the rest looked up from reference TRBV5-1 and TRBJ2-1, is KAGVTQTPRYLIKTRGQQVTLSCSPISGHRSVSWYQQTPGQGLQFLFEYFSETQRNKGNFPGRFSGRQFSNSRSEMNVSTLELGDSALYLCASSLPAGDNEQFFGPGTRLTVL.

The chain carries TRBV20-1 and TRBJ2-6; 11 nucleotides line up with TRBD1. The CDR3 loop spans 19 amino acids. Germline assignment: CDR1 DFQATT and CDR2 SNEGSKA (reference sequence). V gave up 1 base and J gave up 0 bases; unmatched junction bases: 8. CDR3 nucleotide sequence: TGCAGTGCTAGAGTCCCGGCTGGGACAGGGGGCTCTGGGGCCAACGTCCTGACTTTC. Its translation: CSARVPAGTGGSGANVLTF.

The table lists this clonotype with a few counts. The chain is built from TRBV5-1 and TRBJ2-3; a weak D match, TRBD1 (6 bases). Germline loops: CDR1 SGHRS, CDR2 YFSETQ. The CDR3 runs to 13 residues. Trimming cost V 6 bases and J 5 bases, with 13 bases left between them. The CDR3 loop reads CASMGQGQDTQYF. The DNA for the CDR3 is TGCGCCAGCATGGGGCAGGGACAAGATACGCAGTATTTT. Full variable domain (outside the CDR3, taken from reference TRBV5-1 and TRBJ2-3): KAGVTQTPRYLIKTRGQQVTLSCSPISGHRSVSWYQQTPGQGLQFLFEYFSETQRNKGNFPGRFSGRQFSNSRSEMNVSTLELGDSALYLCASMGQGQDTQYFGPGTRLTVL.

The gene calls are TRBV14 and TRBJ2-7; D might be TRBD1 (5 bases). V lost 2 bases, J lost 4 bases, and 12 bases lay in between. Germline loops: CDR1 SGHDN, CDR2 FVKESK. There are 14 residues in the CDR3. CDR3 coding DNA: TGTGCCAGCAGCCAATACAGGATGGCTTACGAGCAGTACTTC. This translates into CASSQYRMAYEQYF.

The chain links TRBV5-5 to TRBJ2-5; no definite D call. This CDR3 is 13 amino acids long. The V and J ends lost 4 bases and 1 base respectively, with 8 bases between them. Per the germline V gene, CDR1 is SGHKS and CDR2 is YYEKEE (reference sequence). The CDR3 reads CASSLTSQETQYF. CDR3 sequence (DNA): TGTGCCAGCAGCCTGACCAGCCAAGAGACCCAGTACTTC.

A few counts support this clonotype. V and J are TRBV11-2 and TRBJ2-5; 8 nucleotides match TRBD2. With V trimmed by 3 bases and J by 0 bases, 6 bases remained unmatched. Germline CDR1 reads SGHAT; CDR2 reads FQNNGV. The CDR3 length is 16 residues. The CDR3 DNA follows: TGTGCCAGCAGCTTCATTAGCGGGAAACACCAAGAGACCCAGTACTTC. Protein sequence: CASSFISGKHQETQYF.

This clonotype was observed a few times. V and J are TRBV6-5 and TRBJ2-3, with a weak D call TRBD2 (5 bases). The CDR3 is 14 residues long. V lost 0 bases to trimming and J lost 4 bases, with 8 bases between them. Germline CDR1 is MNHEY and CDR2 is SVGAGI. For the CDR3, the DNA is TGTGCCAGCAGTTACTCGAGGGAGTCAGATACGCAGTATTTT. Translating it yields CASSYSRESDTQYF.

The rearrangement uses TRBV20-1 and TRBJ1-2; tentatively, D is TRBD1 (6 bases). The germline V gene has CDR1 DFQATT and CDR2 SNEGSKA (reference sequence). The CDR3 consists of 14 residues. The V end was cut by 5 bases, the J end by 2 bases, with 15 bases between. DNA for the CDR3: TGCAGTGCTTGGCGGCCGGGACAAAACTATGGCTACACCTTC. It encodes CSAWRPGQNYGYTF.

The CDR3 nucleotides read TGTGCCACCAGTTCCTGGGACAGGCATGGCTACACCTTC. Protein: CATSSWDRHGYTF. J is TRBJ1-2 and V is TRBV24-1, with 8 bases matching TRBD1. V gave up 6 bases and J gave up 6 bases; unmatched junction bases: 5. Germline CDR1 and CDR2: KGHDR and SFDVKD. This CDR3 has 13 amino acids.